This T cell receptor (beta chain) emerged from a study of blood T cells in healthy people across ages. About the study: Capture by template switching was about one barcoded beta molecule per two T cells.

This CDR3 has 16 residues. Germline CDR1 and CDR2: SGHRS and YFSETQ. V was clipped by 4 bases and J by 4 bases; unmatched bases: 12. A second PCR, run for about 6 to 11 cycles, used a sample-barcoded 5' primer plus a J-beta primer mix. One entry per CDR3 protein results from TCRdb running MiXCR on the 5' RACE reads. The sample lists about 500,000 distinct CDR3 sequences, around 24% seen once, with 7.5% to 9% in the top ten. The study's findings and limits: Per million T cells, TCR beta diversity dropped roughly linearly as age increased.

For this clonotype: Its target is unknown.

No fewer than 5.5 micrograms of total RNA were isolated from every sample. The sample was also linked to a second study, of T cells of mothers and their children. That work adds: The donors comprised roughly 6 children and their three healthy Caucasian mothers.

The chain links TRBV5-1 to TRBJ2-5, with 8 bases aligning to TRBD1. The sample was blood. The clonotype comes from a boy aged 5-17 years in good health. The CDR3 DNA follows: TGCGCCAGCAGCCCCAGGGGGCGTGGGGTTTCAGAGACCCAGTACTTC. Translating it yields CASSPRGRGVSETQYF. Full variable domain (missing parts from reference TRBV5-1 and TRBJ2-5): KAGVTQTPRYLIKTRGQQVTLSCSPISGHRSVSWYQQTPGQGLQFLFEYFSETQRNKGNFPGRFSGRQFSNSRSEMNVSTLELGDSALYLCASSPRGRGVSETQYFGPGTRLLVL.